The clone carrying this T cell receptor (beta chain) came up many times. V gave up 9 bases and J gave up 4 bases, with 7 bases separating them. There are 12 residues in the CDR3. Germline loops: CDR1 SNHLY, CDR2 FYNNEI. The entry originates in a study of breast tumors, draining lymph nodes, adjacent tissues. Each CDR3 protein is one row after TCRdb ran MiXCR on the multiplex PCR reads. The top ten clones hold roughly a quarter of a sample with about 21,000 distinct CDR3 sequences, about 41% of them seen once. The receptor was isolated from a female donor with breast cancer. Some clones in this sample may be carry-over from other donors' samples. What was sequenced was breast tumor tissue. The chain has TRBV2 and TRBJ1-6, with D perhaps TRBD1 (5 bases). The CDR3 spells CARRQYNSPLHF. CDR3 DNA sequence: TGTGCCAGGAGACAGTATAATTCACCCCTCCACTTT.